The TCR beta chain described here comes from a study of CD8 T cells in ankylosing spondylitis. This clonotype has ten or more counts. A single record per CDR3 protein comes from TCRdb applying MiXCR to the 5' RACE reads. The top ten clones hold under 7% of a sample with a few hundred thousand distinct CDR3 sequences, 9.5% to 12% of them seen once. V lost 4 bases, J lost 4 bases, and 11 bases lay in between. Germline V gives CDR1 SGHKS, CDR2 YYEKEE (reference sequence). The CDR3 consists of 13 residues. The clonotype originates from a male donor with ankylosing spondylitis or in good health (not recorded which). Sequencing used blood, either unsorted or a sorted T cell fraction (not recorded which). J is TRBJ1-2 and V is TRBV5-5; a possible D gene is TRBD1 (6 bases). The CDR3 DNA follows: TGTGCCAGCAGCCCGGACAGAACCTATGGCTACACCTTC. As protein: CASSPDRTYGYTF.